What follows describes a single TCR beta chain. The antigen is undetermined. Germline assignment: CDR1 SGHDN and CDR2 FVKESK. Trimming stripped 2 bases from V and 10 bases from J, with 9 bases between. The CDR3 sequence is 12 residues long. This sample is drawn from a study of Ad26.COV2.S vaccination and SARS-CoV-2 variants. Background on the study: Ad26.COV2.S, an intramuscular injection, was given once or twice 56 days apart.

General study results and limits: It was found that vaccine and placebo recipients had similar non-spike TCR breadth.

The treatment denotes: approximately 18 received Ad26.COV2.S at low or high dose, single or two shots; roughly five received placebo; per-sample allocation not given. Sample collection was performed on day 63 after the first vaccine or placebo injection. The vaccine delivered Wuhan-strain SARS-CoV-2 spike through an Ad26 vector. Sequencing used immunoSEQ multiplex PCR; TCRdb keeps in-frame clones, though not all of them. The repertoire consists of roughly 300,000 clones, with around 88% occurring once and the leading ten covering about 10%. The TCR comes from a person aged 18-60 years who received the Ad26.COV2.S COVID-19 vaccine or a placebo. Sequenced material: peripheral blood, taken in a trial of Ad26.COV2.S vaccine versus placebo. V and J are TRBV14 and TRBJ2-1; no clear D gene. The CDR3 DNA reads TGTGCCAGCAGCCAATTACGGATCGAGCAGTTCTTC. It is translated as CASSQLRIEQFF.